Only one count was recorded for the clone carrying this T cell receptor (beta chain). These data come from a study of blood T cell repertoires in COVID-19. Study in general: PBMCs, B-cell-depleted T cells, or T cells were the source of the cDNA or gDNA that made up the material.

In the original processing: Researchers report that nucleated cell counts were estimated from reference gene primer amplification. Data came from immunoSEQ multiplex PCR; TCRdb stores just in-frame clones and leaves some out. The V and J calls and the clone size are those of that table, but D and trimming were determined from the DNA. This repertoire shows about 250,000 clones, roughly three quarters found once; its top ten account for roughly 4%. This clonotype was obtained from a woman between 35 and 50 years old with active or convalescent COVID-19. Sequencing was done on a sample of peripheral blood.

The CDR3 is CASPGGYRNTEAFF. The CDR3 nucleotides are TGTGCCAGCCCCGGGGGATATAGGAACACTGAAGCTTTCTTT. The chain combines TRBV2 with TRBJ1-1; a possible D gene is TRBD1 (5 bases). The ends were cut back, 8 bases at V and 1 base at J, with 14 bases in the middle. Germline V CDR1 and CDR2: SNHLY, FYNNEI. This CDR3 region has 14 residues.